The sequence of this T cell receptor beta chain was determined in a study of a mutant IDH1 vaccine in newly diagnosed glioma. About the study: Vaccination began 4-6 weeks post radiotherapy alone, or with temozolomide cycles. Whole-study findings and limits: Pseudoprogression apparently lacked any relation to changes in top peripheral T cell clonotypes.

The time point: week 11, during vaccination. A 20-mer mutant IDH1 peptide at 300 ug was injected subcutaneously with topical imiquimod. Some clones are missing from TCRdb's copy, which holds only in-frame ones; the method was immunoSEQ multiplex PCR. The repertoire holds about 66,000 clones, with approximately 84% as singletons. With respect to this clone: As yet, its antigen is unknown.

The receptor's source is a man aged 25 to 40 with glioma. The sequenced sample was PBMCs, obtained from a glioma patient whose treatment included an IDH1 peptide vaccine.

The CDR3 nucleotides are TGCGCCAGCAGCCAAGAGAGGGGAACGCAGTATTTT. Protein: CASSQERGTQYF. The chain has TRBV4-1 and TRBJ2-3; D possibly matches TRBD1 or TRBD2 (5 bases each). V lost 0 bases, J lost 9 bases, and 7 bases lay in between. Germline CDR1 MGHRA, CDR2 YSYEKL. The CDR3 has 12 residues.